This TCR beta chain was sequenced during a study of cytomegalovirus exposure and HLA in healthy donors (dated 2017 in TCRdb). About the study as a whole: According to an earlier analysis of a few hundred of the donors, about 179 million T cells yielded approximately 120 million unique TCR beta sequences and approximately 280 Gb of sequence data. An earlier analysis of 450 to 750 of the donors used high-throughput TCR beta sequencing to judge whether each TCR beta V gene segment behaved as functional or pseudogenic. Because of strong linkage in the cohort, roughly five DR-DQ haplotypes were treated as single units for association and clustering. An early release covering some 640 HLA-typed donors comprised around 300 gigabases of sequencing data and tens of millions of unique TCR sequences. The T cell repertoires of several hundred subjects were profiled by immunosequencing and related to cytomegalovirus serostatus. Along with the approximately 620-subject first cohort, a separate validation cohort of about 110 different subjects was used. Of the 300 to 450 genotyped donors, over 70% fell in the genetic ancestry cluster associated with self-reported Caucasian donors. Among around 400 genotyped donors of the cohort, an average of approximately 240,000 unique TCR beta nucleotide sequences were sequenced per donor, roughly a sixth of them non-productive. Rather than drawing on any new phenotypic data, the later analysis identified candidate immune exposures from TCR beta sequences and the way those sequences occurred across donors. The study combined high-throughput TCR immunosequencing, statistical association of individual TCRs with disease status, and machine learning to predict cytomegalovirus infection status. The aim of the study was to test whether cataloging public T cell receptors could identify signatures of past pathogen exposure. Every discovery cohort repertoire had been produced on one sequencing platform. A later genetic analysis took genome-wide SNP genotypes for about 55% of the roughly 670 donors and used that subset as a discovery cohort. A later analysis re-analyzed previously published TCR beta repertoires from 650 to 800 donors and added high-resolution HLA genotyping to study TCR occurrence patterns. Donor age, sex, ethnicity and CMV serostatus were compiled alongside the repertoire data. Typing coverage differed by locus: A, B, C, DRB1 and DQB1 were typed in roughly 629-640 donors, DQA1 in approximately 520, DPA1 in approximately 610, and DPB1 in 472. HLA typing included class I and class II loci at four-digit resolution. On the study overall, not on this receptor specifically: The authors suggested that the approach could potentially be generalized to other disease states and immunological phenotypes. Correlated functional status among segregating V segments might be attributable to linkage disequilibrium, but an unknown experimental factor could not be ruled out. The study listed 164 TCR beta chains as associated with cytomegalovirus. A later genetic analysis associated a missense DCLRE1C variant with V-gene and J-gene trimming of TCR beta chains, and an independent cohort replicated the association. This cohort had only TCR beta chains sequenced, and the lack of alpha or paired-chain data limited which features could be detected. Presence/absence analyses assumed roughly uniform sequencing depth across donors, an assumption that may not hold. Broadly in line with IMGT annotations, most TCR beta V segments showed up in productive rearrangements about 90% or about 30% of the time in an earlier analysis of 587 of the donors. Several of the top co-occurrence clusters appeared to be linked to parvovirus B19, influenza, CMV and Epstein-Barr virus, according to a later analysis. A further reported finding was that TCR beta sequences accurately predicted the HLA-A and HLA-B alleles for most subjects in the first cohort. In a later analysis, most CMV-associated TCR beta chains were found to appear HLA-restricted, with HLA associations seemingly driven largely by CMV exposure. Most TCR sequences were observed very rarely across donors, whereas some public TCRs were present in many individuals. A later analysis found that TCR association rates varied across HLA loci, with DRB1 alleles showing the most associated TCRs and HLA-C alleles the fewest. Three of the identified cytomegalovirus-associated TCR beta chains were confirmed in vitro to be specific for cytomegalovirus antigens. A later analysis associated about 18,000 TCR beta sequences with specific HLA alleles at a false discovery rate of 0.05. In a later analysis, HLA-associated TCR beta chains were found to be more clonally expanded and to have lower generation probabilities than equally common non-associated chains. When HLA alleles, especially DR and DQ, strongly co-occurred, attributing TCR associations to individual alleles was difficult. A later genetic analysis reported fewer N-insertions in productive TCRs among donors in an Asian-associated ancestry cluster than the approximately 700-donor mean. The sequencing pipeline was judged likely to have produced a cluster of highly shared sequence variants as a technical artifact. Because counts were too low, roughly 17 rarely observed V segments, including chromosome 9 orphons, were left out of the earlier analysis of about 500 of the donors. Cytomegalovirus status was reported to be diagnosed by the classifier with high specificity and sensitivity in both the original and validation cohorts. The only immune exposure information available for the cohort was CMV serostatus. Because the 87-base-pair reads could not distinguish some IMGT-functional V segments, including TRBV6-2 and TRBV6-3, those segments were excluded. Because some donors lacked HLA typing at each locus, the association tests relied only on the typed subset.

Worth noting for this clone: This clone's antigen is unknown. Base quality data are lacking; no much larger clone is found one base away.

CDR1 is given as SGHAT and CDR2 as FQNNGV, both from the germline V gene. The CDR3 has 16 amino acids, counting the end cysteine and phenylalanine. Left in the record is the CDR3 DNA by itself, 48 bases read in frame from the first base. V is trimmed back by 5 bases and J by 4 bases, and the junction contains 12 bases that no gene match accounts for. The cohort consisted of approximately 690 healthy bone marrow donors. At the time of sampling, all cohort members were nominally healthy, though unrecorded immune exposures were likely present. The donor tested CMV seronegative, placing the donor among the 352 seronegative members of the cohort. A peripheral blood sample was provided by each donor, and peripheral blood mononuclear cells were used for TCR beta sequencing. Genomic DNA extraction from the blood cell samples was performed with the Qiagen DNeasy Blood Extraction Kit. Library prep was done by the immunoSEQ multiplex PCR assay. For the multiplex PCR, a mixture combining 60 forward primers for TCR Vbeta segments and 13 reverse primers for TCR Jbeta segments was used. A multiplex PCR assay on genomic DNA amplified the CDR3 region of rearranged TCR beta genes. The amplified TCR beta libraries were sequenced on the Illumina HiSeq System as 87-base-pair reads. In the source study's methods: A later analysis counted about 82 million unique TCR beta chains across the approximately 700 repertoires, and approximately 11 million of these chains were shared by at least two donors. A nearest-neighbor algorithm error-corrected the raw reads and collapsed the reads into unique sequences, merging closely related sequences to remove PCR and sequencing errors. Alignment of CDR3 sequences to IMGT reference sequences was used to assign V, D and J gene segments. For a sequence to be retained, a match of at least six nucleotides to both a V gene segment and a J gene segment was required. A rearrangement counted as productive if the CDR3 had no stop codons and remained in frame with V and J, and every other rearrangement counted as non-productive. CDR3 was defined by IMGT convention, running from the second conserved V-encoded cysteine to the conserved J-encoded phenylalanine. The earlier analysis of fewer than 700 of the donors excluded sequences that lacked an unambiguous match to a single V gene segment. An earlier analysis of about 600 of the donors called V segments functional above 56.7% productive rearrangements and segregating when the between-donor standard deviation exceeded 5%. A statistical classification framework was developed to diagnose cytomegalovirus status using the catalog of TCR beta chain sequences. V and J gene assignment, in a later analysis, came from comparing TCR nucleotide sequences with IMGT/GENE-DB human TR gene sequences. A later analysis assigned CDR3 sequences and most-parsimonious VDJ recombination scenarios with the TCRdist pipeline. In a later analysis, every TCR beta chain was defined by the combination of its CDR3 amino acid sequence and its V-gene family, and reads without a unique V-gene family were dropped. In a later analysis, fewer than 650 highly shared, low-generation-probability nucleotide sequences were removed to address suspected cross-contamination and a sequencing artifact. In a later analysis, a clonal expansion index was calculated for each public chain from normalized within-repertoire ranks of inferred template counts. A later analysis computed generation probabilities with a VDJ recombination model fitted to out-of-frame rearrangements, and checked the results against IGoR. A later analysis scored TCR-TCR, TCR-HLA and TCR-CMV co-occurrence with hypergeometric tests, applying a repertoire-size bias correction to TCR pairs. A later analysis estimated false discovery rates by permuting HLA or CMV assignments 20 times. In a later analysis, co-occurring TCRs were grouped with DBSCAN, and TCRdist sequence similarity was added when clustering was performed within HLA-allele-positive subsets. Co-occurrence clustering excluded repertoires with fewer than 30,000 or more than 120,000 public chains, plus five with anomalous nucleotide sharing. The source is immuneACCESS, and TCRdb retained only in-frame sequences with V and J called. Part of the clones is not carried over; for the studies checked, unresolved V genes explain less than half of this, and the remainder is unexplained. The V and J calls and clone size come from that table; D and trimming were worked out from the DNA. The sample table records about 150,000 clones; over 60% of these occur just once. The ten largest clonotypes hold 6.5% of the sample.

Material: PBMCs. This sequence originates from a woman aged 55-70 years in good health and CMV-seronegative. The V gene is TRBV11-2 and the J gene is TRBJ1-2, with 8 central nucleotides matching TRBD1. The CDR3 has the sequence CASSLSRGRGFYGYTF. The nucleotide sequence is TGTGCCAGCAGCCTGAGCAGGGGGCGCGGGTTCTATGGCTACACCTTC. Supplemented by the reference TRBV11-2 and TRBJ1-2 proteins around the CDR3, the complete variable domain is EAGVAQSPRYKIIEKRQSVAFWCNPISGHATLYWYQQILGQGPKLLIQFQNNGVVDDSQLPKDRFSAERLKGVDSTLKIQPAKLEDSAVYLCASSLSRGRGFYGYTFGSGTRLTVV.